This entry lists 20 T cell receptor beta chains sequenced from one sample in a study of shared clonotypes between healthy human individuals. Only in-frame clones appear in the TCRdb table, and some are missing; sequencing was by immunoSEQ multiplex PCR. The sample lists hundreds of thousands of clones, roughly 98% occurring once. CD45RO-negative CD8 cells positively selected for CCR7 made up the naive population, which excluded terminally differentiated effector memory CD45RA+ cells. Material: naive CD8+ T cells sorted from blood. These receptor sequences come from a man aged 25 to 40 in good health.

This chain connects TRBV4-1 to TRBJ2-1; TRBD1 agrees at 9 bases. Germline V gene lookup returns CDR1 MGHRA and CDR2 YSYEKL. The V gene end was trimmed by 0 bases and the J gene end by 7 bases; junction bases not matched to a gene: 10. There are 17 residues in the CDR3. CDR3 in amino acids: CASSQDWGQGNGNEQFF. The CDR3, as DNA: TGCGCCAGCAGCCAAGATTGGGGACAGGGAAATGGGAATGAGCAGTTCTTC.

J is TRBJ1-5 and V is TRBV19, with TRBD1 as a possible D gene (5 bases). Germline V CDR1 and CDR2: LNHDA, SQIVND (reference sequence). CDR3 length: 14 amino acids. Between the trimmed V and J ends, which lost 2 bases and 7 bases, there was a span of 12 bases. CDR3 coding DNA: TGTGCCAGTAGTATACAGGGCCTAGGACAGCCCCAGCATTTT. The encoded protein is CASSIQGLGQPQHF. The full variable domain, rest sourced from reference TRBV19 and TRBJ1-5, is DGGITQSPKYLFRKEGQNVTLSCEQNLNHDAMYWYRQDPGQGLRLIYYSQIVNDFQKGDIAEGYSVSREKKESFPLTVTSAQKNPTAFYLCASSIQGLGQPQHFGDGTRLSIL.

The J gene is TRBJ2-5, the V gene TRBV13; possible D gene TRBD2, 6 bases. Germline V gene sequence: CDR1 PRHDT, CDR2 FYEKMQ (reference sequence). V was pared by 5 bases and J by 1 base, with 11 bases between. The CDR3 contains 14 residues. DNA of the CDR3: TGTGCCAGCAGCCCCGGGAGCGCCCAAGAGACCCAGTACTTC. As protein: CASSPGSAQETQYF.

DNA for the CDR3: TGTGCCAGCAGCCGTGGGATAGATAGGAGCTCCTACAATGAGCAGTTCTTC. Translated, it gives CASSRGIDRSSYNEQFF. V is TRBV7-9 and J is TRBJ2-1; D call uncertain. Germline V gives CDR1 SEHNR, CDR2 FQNEAQ (reference sequence). V was trimmed by 5 bases and J by 0 bases, leaving 17 bases between them. CDR3 length: 17 residues.

The chain employs TRBV6-6 and TRBJ1-2; a weak D match, TRBD1 (6 bases). V lost 6 bases and J lost 0, with 14 bases in between. This CDR3 contains 15 residues. In germline, CDR1 is MNHNY, CDR2 SVGAGI (reference sequence). The CDR3 loop reads CASSRQEDTNYGYTF. In DNA, the CDR3 is TGTGCCAGCAGCCGACAGGAGGACACTAACTATGGCTACACCTTC.

This chain uses TRBV14 with TRBJ2-1, with D uncertain. This CDR3 comprises 12 residues. Trimming cost V 3 bases and J 7 bases, with 7 bases left between them. Per germline, CDR1 SGHDN and CDR2 FVKESK. CDR3 in amino acids: CASSHVKNEQFF. CDR3 in DNA: TGTGCCAGCAGCCACGTCAAAAATGAGCAGTTCTTC.

This sequence joins TRBV2 and TRBJ1-1, with D uncertain. CDR1 and CDR2 (germline): SNHLY, FYNNEI. This CDR3 region has 11 residues. Trimming removed 2 bases from V and 11 bases from J, with 9 bases in between. CDR3: CASSETLGAFF. CDR3 sequence (DNA): TGTGCCAGCAGTGAAACCCTTGGCGCTTTCTTT.

The rearrangement joins TRBV29-1 to TRBJ2-2; TRBD2 matches 7 bases. CDR3 length equals 13 residues. CDR1 is SQVTM and CDR2 is ANQGSEA in the germline V gene. With 5 bases clipped from V and 3 bases from J, the junction kept 3 bases outside the gene matches. The CDR3 sequence is CSVWLADTGELFF. The CDR3 DNA follows: TGCAGCGTTTGGCTAGCGGACACCGGGGAGCTGTTTTTT.

The rearrangement links TRBV5-1 to TRBJ2-2; D is unclear. Trimming removed 3 bases from V and 1 base from J, with 1 base in between. This CDR3 spans 12 amino acids. Germline V CDR1 and CDR2: SGHRS, YFSETQ. CDR3 sequence (DNA): TGCGCCAGCAGCTGGAACACCGGGGAGCTGTTTTTT. Its translation: CASSWNTGELFF.

The rearrangement uses TRBV7-9 and TRBJ2-3, with TRBD2 as a possible D gene (6 bases). The CDR3 contains 13 residues. The germline gives CDR1 SEHNR, CDR2 FQNEAQ (reference sequence). V gave up 7 bases and J gave up 5 bases, with 13 bases separating them. The CDR3 DNA reads as TGTGCCAGCACTCCCCGGGGAGGAGATACGCAGTATTTT. Translating gives CASTPRGGDTQYF.

Turning to this clone: The identical CDR3 is also encoded by other nucleotide sequences in the sample. The chain carries TRBV7-9 and TRBJ2-7; the D is unclear. V was cut by 4 bases and J by 2 bases, with 6 bases left in between. Germline V gene data show CDR1 as SEHNR and CDR2 as FQNEAQ (reference sequence). This CDR3 comprises 12 residues. The CDR3 DNA follows: TGTGCCAGCAGCTCAGGTCCCTACGAGCAGTACTTC. It encodes CASSSGPYEQYF.

The chain uses TRBV9 and TRBJ2-1; unclear D gene. The V end lost 0 bases, the J end lost 5 bases, and 3 bases lay between the germline ends. The CDR3 covers 12 residues. CDR1 is SGDLS, CDR2 YYNGEE, per germline. The CDR3 sequence is CASSVENNEQFF. The CDR3, as DNA: TGTGCCAGCAGCGTAGAAAACAATGAGCAGTTCTTC.

The rearrangement uses TRBV10-2 and TRBJ2-3, with D uncertain. The V end lost 2 bases, the J end lost 5 bases, and 2 bases lay between the germline ends. CDR1 and CDR2 from the germline V gene are WSHSY and SAAADI. The CDR3 extends over 11 amino acids. CDR3 sequence: CASSEGDTQYF. For the CDR3, the DNA is TGCGCCAGCAGTGAGGGAGATACGCAGTATTTT.

The rearrangement uses TRBV4-1 and TRBJ1-4; D remains unclear. In germline, CDR1 is MGHRA, CDR2 YSYEKL. Trimming cost V 8 bases and J 5 bases, with 9 bases left between them. The CDR3 runs to 12 residues. The CDR3: CASGGGNEKLFF. In nucleotides, the CDR3 is TGCGCCAGCGGCGGTGGGAATGAAAAACTGTTTTTT.

The chain employs TRBV5-5 and TRBJ1-1; 8 positions agree with TRBD1. In germline, CDR1 is SGHKS, CDR2 YYEKEE (reference sequence). CDR3 length equals 15 residues. V lost 0 bases and J lost 1; bases outside the gene matches: 2. The DNA for the CDR3 is TGTGCCAGCAGCTTGGTCAGGGGGCCGAACACTGAAGCTTTCTTT. As protein: CASSLVRGPNTEAFF. The variable domain in full, completed from reference TRBV5-5 and TRBJ1-1, reads DAGVTQSPTHLIKTRGQQVTLRCSPISGHKSVSWYQQVLGQGPQFIFQYYEKEERGRGNFPDRFSARQFPNYSSELNVNALLLGDSALYLCASSLVRGPNTEAFFGQGTRLTVV.

The chain links TRBV7-9 to TRBJ2-7; 8 positions agree with TRBD2. After removal of 5 bases from V and 3 bases from J, the junction contained 9 bases not matched to a gene. CDR3 length: 15 amino acids. The germline V gene encodes CDR1 SEHNR and CDR2 FQNEAQ (reference sequence). The CDR3 loop is CASSGVTSEIYEQYF. CDR3 sequence (DNA): TGTGCCAGCAGCGGAGTGACTAGCGAAATCTACGAGCAGTACTTC.

The chain joins TRBV7-9 to TRBJ2-7, with a weak D call TRBD2 (6 bases). The CDR3 contains 16 residues. Germline CDR1 and CDR2: SEHNR and FQNEAQ (reference sequence). Trimming cost V 5 bases and J 2 bases, with 19 bases left between them. CDR3 coding DNA: TGTGCCAGCAGCGCCCCGGATAGCGGAAATACCTACGAGCAGTACTTC. Amino acids: CASSAPDSGNTYEQYF. The full variable domain, rest sourced from reference TRBV7-9 and TRBJ2-7, is DTGVSQNPRHKITKRGQNVTFRCDPISEHNRLYWYRQTLGQGPEFLTYFQNEAQLEKSRLLSDRFSAERPKGSFSTLEIQRTEQGDSAMYLCASSAPDSGNTYEQYFGPGTRLTVT.

In the case of this clone: The same CDR3 is also encoded by other DNA sequences in this sample. The V gene is TRBV27, the J gene TRBJ2-1, with D possibly matching TRBD2 (6 bases). Trimming left V 3 bases short and J 3 bases short, with 9 bases between. The CDR3 length is 14 residues. Germline V CDR1 and CDR2: MNHEY, SMNVEV (reference sequence). The CDR3 protein is CASSLGLNYNEQFF. For the CDR3, the DNA is TGTGCCAGCAGTTTGGGACTGAACTACAATGAGCAGTTCTTC.

The chain couples TRBV5-6 to TRBJ1-1; D not resolved. From germline, CDR1 is SGHDT and CDR2 YYEEEE. V lost 7 bases, J lost 0 bases, and 7 bases lay in between. CDR3 length: 12 residues. The CDR3 here is CASFTLNTEAFF. As DNA, the CDR3 is TGTGCCAGCTTCACCCTGAACACTGAAGCTTTCTTT.

V is TRBV9 and J is TRBJ2-2; 12 bases are shared with TRBD2. J was trimmed by 4 bases and V by 3 bases; bases with no gene match: 10. CDR3 length equals 18 residues. CDR1 and CDR2 (germline): SGDLS, YYNGEE. CDR3 bases: TGTGCCAGCAGCGCCAAAAGGACTAGCGGGATCGGCACCGGGGAGCTGTTTTTT. It is translated as CASSAKRTSGIGTGELFF.